This T cell receptor beta chain was obtained from a study of CD8 T cells in ankylosing spondylitis. General study results and limits: Typical of ankylosing spondylitis blood, it appeared, was a TCR beta motif of about eight highly homologous variants.

Preparation of TCR beta libraries was done by quantitative 5'-RACE with molecular barcodes. TCRdb passed the 5' RACE reads through MiXCR, listing each CDR3 protein once. The table includes around 300,000 distinct CDR3 sequences, over 12% detected once. As to this clonotype: Its specificity is not known.

From germline, CDR1 is SGHTA and CDR2 FQGNSA. The V and J ends lost 4 bases and 2 bases respectively, with 12 bases between them. This CDR3 is built from 14 residues. The chain links TRBV7-2 to TRBJ2-7, with D possibly called TRBD1 or TRBD2 (5 bases each). The sequence derives from a male donor with ankylosing spondylitis or in good health (not recorded which). Sequencing was carried out using blood, either unsorted or a sorted T cell fraction (not recorded which). The CDR3 sequence: CASSWDRTTYEQYF. The CDR3 nucleotides read TGTGCCAGCAGCTGGGACCGAACGACCTACGAGCAGTACTTC.